Listed below are T cell receptor beta chains from one sample, sequenced in a study of blood T cell repertoires in COVID-19. The protocol was immunoSEQ multiplex PCR, while the TCRdb copy is restricted to in-frame clones and leaves out a portion. The sample lists about 25,000 clones; 90% to 95% were seen once. The specimen was peripheral blood. These receptors came from a human donor with active COVID-19. The donor label of this sample is uncertain. Both conserved end residues are part of each CDR3. D genes are given only for firm matches. Size tells how often a clone was seen (once, few, many) or the class of an expanded clone, and some rows leave it out.

clone_size j_call d_call v_call cdr3_aa cdr3_nt
- TRBJ2-5 TRBD2 TRBV6-5 CASSYSGLSQETQYF TGTGCCAGCAGTTACTCGGGACTATCCCAAGAGACCCAGTACTTC
- TRBJ2-7 TRBD2 TRBV29-1 CSVASSSGGYEQYF TGCAGCGTTGCGTCGTCTAGCGGAGGGTACGAGCAGTACTTC
- TRBJ2-5 - TRBV6-5 CASSQGTRESAQYF TGTGCCAGCAGCCAGGGGACAAGAGAGTCGGCCCAGTACTTC
- TRBJ1-5 TRBD1 TRBV27 CAVRPGTGADSNQPQHF TGTGCCGTTCGTCCCGGGACAGGAGCCGATAGCAATCAGCCCCAGCATTTT
- TRBJ1-5 TRBD1 TRBV9 CASSVGDRDNQPQHF TGTGCCAGCAGCGTAGGGGACAGGGATAATCAGCCCCAGCATTTT
- TRBJ2-4 - TRBV5-6 CASSLNPNIQYF TGTGCCAGCAGCTTGAATCCGAACATTCAGTACTTC
- TRBJ1-3 TRBD1 TRBV5-1 CASSWTGTEGNTIYF TGCGCCAGCAGCTGGACAGGGACCGAAGGAAACACCATATATTTT
- TRBJ2-4 - TRBV3-1/TRBV3-2 CASSGGLQRKNIQYF TGTGCCAGCAGCGGGGGCTTGCAAAGAAAAAACATTCAGTACTTC
- TRBJ1-2 TRBD1 TRBV9 CASSVTGNYGYTF TGTGCCAGCAGCGTGACAGGGAACTATGGCTACACCTTC
- TRBJ2-1 - TRBV2 CASERGNEQFF TGTGCCAGCGAAAGAGGCAATGAGCAGTTCTTC
- TRBJ2-7 TRBD1 TRBV28 CASLQEDRGYEQYF TGTGCCAGCCTCCAGGAGGACAGGGGCTACGAGCAGTACTTC
- TRBJ2-2 - TRBV7-2 CASSLYSGELFF TGTGCCAGCAGCTTATATTCCGGGGAGCTGTTTTTT
- TRBJ2-7 - TRBV28 CASSPLSYEQYF TGTGCCAGCAGTCCCCTATCCTACGAGCAGTACTTC
- TRBJ2-3 TRBD1 TRBV6-5 CASRRTGGTDTQYF TGTGCCAGCAGGCGGACAGGGGGCACAGATACGCAGTATTTT
- TRBJ1-3 - TRBV19 CASSISAGNSGNTIYF TGTGCCAGTAGTATCTCGGCAGGGAACTCTGGAAACACCATATATTTT
- TRBJ1-2 - TRBV9 CASSVAWDKLDYGYTF TGTGCCAGCAGCGTAGCATGGGACAAGCTGGACTATGGCTACACCTTC
- TRBJ2-7 - TRBV7-9 CASSPPSFLYEQYF TGTGCCAGCAGCCCCCCGAGTTTCCTCTACGAGCAGTACTTC
- TRBJ2-3 TRBD2 TRBV10-3 CAISPGTSGRRGTDTQYF TGTGCCATCAGTCCCGGGACTAGCGGGAGGAGGGGCACAGATACGCAGTATTTT
- TRBJ2-3 - TRBV5-1 CASSLAGLETDTQYF TGCGCCAGCAGCTTGGCAGGGTTGGAAACAGATACGCAGTATTTT
few TRBJ2-7 TRBD2 TRBV6-2/TRBV6-3 CASSYRGLVKYEQYF TGTGCCAGCAGTTACCGGGGACTAGTGAAGTACGAGCAGTACTTC
- TRBJ2-3 - TRBV28 CASSFFGGRELGSTDTQYF TGTGCCAGCAGTTTCTTCGGAGGACGGGAGCTGGGTAGCACAGATACGCAGTATTTT
- TRBJ2-1 - TRBV19 CASSMNPSISYNEQFF TGTGCCAGTAGTATGAATCCTAGCATCTCCTACAATGAGCAGTTCTTC
- TRBJ2-1 TRBD1 TRBV28 CASSLGTASYNEQFF TGTGCCAGCAGTTTAGGGACAGCCTCCTACAATGAGCAGTTCTTC
- TRBJ1-3 - TRBV14 CASSQQGISGNTIYF TGTGCCAGCAGCCAACAGGGGATCTCTGGAAACACCATATATTTT
- TRBJ2-5 - TRBV7-6 CASSPRAQGSETQYF TGTGCCAGCAGCCCACGAGCTCAGGGATCCGAGACCCAGTACTTC